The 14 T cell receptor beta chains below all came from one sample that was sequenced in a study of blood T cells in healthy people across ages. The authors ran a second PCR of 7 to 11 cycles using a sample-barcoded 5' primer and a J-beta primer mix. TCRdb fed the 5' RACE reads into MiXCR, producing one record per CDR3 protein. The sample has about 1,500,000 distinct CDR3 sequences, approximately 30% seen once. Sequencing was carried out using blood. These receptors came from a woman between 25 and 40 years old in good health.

The CDR3 loop is CTGLLMVGGDTQYF. The CDR3 DNA follows: TGTACCGGCCTTCTCATGGTTGGGGGAGATACGCAGTATTTT. The rearrangement joins TRBV12-3 or TRBV12-4 to TRBJ2-3, with D perhaps being TRBD1 or TRBD2 (5 bases each). The length of the CDR3 is 14 residues.

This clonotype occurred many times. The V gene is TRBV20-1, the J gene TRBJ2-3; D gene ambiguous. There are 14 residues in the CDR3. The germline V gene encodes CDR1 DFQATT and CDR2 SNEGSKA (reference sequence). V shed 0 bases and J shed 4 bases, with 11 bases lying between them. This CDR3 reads CSARDSGVPDTQYF. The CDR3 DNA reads TGCAGTGCTAGAGATTCTGGGGTTCCAGATACGCAGTATTTT.

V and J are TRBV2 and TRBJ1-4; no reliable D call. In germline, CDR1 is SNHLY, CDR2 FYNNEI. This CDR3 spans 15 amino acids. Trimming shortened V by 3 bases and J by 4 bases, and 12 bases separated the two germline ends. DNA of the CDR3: TGTGCCAGCAGTGATATACCAGGTCTTAATGAAAAACTGTTTTTT. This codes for CASSDIPGLNEKLFF.

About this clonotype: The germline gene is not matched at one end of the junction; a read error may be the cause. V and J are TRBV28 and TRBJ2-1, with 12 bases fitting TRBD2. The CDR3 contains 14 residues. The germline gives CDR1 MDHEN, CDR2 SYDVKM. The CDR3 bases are TGTGCCAGCAGTCCACTAGCGGGGGGCAATAAGCAGTTCTTC. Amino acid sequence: CASSPLAGGNKQFF.

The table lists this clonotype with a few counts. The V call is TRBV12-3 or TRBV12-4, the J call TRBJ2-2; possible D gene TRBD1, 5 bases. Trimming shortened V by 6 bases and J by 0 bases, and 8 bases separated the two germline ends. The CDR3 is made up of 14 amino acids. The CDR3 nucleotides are TGTGCCAGCAGAGCGACAGCGAACACCGGGGAGCTGTTTTTT. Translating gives CASRATANTGELFF.

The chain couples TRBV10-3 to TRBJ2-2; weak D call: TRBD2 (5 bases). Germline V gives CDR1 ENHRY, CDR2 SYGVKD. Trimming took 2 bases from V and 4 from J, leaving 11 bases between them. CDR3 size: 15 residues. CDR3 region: CAISEVGVTTGELFF. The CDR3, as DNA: TGTGCCATCAGTGAGGTGGGAGTGACCACCGGGGAGCTGTTTTTT.

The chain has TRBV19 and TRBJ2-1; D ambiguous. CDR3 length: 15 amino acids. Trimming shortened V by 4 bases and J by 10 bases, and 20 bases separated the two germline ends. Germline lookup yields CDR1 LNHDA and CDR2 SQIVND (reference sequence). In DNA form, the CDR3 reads TGTGCCAGTAGTACCTCCCAAGGCGGAGCGTACGAGCAGTTCTTC. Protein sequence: CASSTSQGGAYEQFF.

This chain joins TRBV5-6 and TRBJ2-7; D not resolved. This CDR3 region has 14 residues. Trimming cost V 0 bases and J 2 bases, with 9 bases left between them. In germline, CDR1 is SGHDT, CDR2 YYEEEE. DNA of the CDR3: TGTGCCAGCAGCTTGGAAGGCTACCCCTACGAGCAGTACTTC. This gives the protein CASSLEGYPYEQYF.

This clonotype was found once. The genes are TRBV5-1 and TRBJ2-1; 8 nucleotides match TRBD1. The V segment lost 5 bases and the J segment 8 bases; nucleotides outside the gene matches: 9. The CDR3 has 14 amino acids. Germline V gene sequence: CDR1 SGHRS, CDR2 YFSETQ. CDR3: CASSEADRDDEQFF. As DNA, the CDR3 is TGCGCCAGCAGTGAGGCGGACAGGGACGATGAGCAGTTCTTC.

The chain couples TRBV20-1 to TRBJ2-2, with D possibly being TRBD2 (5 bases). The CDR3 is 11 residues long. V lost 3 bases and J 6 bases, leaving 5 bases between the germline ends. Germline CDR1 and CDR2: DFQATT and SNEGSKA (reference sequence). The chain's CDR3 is CSASGAGELFF. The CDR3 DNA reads TGCAGTGCTAGCGGGGCCGGGGAGCTGTTTTTT.

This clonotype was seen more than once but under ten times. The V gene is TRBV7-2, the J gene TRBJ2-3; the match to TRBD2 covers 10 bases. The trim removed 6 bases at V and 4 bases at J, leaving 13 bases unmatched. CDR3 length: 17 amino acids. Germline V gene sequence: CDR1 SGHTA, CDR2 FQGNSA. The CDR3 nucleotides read TGTGCCAGCAGGAAAGGGGGGGCTAGCGGGAGAGCAGATACGCAGTATTTT. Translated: CASRKGGASGRADTQYF.

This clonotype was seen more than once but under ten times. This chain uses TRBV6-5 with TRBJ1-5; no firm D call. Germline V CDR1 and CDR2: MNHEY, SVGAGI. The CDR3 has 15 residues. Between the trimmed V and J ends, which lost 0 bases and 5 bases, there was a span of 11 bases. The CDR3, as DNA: TGTGCCAGCAGTTACTCAGGGAGGATTGATCAGCCCCAGCATTTT. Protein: CASSYSGRIDQPQHF.

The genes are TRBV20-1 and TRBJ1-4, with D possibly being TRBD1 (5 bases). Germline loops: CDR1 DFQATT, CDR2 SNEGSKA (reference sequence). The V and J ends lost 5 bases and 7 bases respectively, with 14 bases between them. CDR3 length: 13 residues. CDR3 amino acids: CSAPAGRSEKLFF. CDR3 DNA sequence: TGCAGTGCTCCTGCAGGGAGAAGTGAAAAACTGTTTTTT.

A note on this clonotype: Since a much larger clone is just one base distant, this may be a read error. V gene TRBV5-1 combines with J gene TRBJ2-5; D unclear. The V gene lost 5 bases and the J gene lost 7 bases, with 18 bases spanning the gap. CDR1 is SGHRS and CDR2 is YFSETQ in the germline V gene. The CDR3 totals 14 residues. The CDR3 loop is CASRNPGSNGTQYF. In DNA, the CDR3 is TGCGCCAGCAGAAACCCGGGCTCGAACGGGACCCAGTACTTC.